There are a few counts of the clone carrying this T cell receptor (beta chain). The V gene end was trimmed by 0 bases and the J gene end by 1 base; junction bases not matched to a gene: 8. This CDR3 has 17 residues. Germline-derived CDR1 and CDR2 are MGHRA and YSYEKL. Here immunoSEQ multiplex PCR was the method, and the copy in TCRdb shows in-frame clones only, minus some. Of a few hundred thousand clones listed, roughly 89% are singletons. Study members were between roughly 18 and 100 years old and lived in about two dozen US regions. Each participant's cohort was designated according to participant-reported clinical history. The data originate from a study of blood T cell repertoires in COVID-19. About the study: The United States, Italy and Spain were the sources of the acute and convalescent COVID-19 samples.

Sequencing used PBMCs or T cells enriched from blood (not recorded which). The clonotype comes from a woman between 40 and 55 years old who had recovered from COVID-19. The rearrangement joins TRBV4-1 to TRBJ2-7, with 8 bases that match TRBD1. The CDR3 is CASSQDVDREISYEQYF. For the CDR3, the DNA is TGCGCCAGCAGCCAAGATGTGGACAGGGAAATTTCCTACGAGCAGTACTTC.